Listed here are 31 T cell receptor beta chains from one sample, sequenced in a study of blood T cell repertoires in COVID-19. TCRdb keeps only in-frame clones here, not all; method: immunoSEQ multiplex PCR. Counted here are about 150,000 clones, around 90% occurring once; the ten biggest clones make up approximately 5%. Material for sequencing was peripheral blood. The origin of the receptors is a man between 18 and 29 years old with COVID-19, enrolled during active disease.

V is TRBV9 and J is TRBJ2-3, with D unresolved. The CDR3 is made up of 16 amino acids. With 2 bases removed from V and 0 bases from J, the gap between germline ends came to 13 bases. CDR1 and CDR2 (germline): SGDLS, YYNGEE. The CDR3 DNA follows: TGTGCCAGCAGCGTGTTGAGCGCCGCTAGCACAGATACGCAGTATTTT. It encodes CASSVLSAASTDTQYF.

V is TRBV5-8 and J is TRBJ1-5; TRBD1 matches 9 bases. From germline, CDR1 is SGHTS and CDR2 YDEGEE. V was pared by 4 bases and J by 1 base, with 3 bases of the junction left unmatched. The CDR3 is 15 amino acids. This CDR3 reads CASSTGQGSNQPQHF. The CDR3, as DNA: TGTGCCAGCAGCACCGGACAGGGGAGCAATCAGCCCCAGCATTTT.

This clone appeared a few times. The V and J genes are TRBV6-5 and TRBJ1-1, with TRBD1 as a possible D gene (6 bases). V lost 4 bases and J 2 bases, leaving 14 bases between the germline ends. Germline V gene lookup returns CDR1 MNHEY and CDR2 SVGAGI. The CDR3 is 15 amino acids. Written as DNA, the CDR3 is TGTGCCAGCAGTTCTACGGGACACTTAAACACTGAAGCTTTCTTT. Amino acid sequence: CASSSTGHLNTEAFF.

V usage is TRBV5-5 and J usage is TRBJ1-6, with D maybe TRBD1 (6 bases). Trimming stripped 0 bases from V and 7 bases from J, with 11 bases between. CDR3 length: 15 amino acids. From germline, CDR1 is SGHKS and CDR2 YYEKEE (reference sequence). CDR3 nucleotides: TGTGCCAGCAGCTTGGCGGGACAAGAGAATTCACCCCTCCACTTT. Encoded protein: CASSLAGQENSPLHF. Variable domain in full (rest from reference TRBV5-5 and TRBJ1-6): DAGVTQSPTHLIKTRGQQVTLRCSPISGHKSVSWYQQVLGQGPQFIFQYYEKEERGRGNFPDRFSARQFPNYSSELNVNALLLGDSALYLCASSLAGQENSPLHFGNGTRLTVT.

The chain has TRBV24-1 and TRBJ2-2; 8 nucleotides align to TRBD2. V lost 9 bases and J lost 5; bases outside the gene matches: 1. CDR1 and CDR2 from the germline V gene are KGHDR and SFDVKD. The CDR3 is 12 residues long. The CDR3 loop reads CATGGGTGELFF. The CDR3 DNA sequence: TGTGCCACCGGCGGGGGGACCGGGGAGCTGTTTTTT.

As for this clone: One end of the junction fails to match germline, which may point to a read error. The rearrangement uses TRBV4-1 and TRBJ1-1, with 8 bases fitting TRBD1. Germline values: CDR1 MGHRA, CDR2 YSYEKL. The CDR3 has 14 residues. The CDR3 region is CASSLGQVNTEAFF. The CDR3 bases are TGCGCCAGCAGCCTGGGACAGGTGAATACTGAAGCTTTCTTT.

The CDR3 is CASSLVGGGTDTQYF. The CDR3 region has the DNA TGTGCCAGCAGTCTTGTTGGCGGTGGCACAGATACGCAGTATTTT. V usage is TRBV28 and J usage is TRBJ2-3, with D uncertain. The CDR3 extends over 15 amino acids. With 5 bases removed from V and 1 base from J, the gap between germline ends came to 13 bases. Germline CDR1 is MDHEN and CDR2 is SYDVKM. Full variable domain (remainder filled in from reference TRBV28 and TRBJ2-3): DVKVTQSSRYLVKRTGEKVFLECVQDMDHENMFWYRQDPGLGLRLIYFSYDVKMKEKGDIPEGYSVSREKKERFSLILESASTNQTSMYLCASSLVGGGTDTQYFGPGTRLTVL.

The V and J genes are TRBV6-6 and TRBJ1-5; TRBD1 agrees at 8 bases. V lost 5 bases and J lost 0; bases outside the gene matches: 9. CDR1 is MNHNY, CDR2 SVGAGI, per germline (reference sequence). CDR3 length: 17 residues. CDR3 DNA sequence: TGTGCCAGCAGTCCGGGACAGGACAACTATAGCAATCAGCCCCAGCATTTT. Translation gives CASSPGQDNYSNQPQHF.

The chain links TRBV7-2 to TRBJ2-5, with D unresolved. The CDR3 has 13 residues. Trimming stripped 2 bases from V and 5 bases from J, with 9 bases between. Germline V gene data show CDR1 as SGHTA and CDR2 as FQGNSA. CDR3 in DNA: TGTGCCAGCAGCTTAATTAGCAGTGAGACCCAGTACTTC. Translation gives CASSLISSETQYF.

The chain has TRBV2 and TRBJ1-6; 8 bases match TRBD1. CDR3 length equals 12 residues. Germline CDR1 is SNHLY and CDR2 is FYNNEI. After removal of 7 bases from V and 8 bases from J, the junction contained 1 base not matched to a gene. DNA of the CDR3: TGTGCCAGCACACAGGGGGATTCACCCCTCCACTTT. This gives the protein CASTQGDSPLHF.

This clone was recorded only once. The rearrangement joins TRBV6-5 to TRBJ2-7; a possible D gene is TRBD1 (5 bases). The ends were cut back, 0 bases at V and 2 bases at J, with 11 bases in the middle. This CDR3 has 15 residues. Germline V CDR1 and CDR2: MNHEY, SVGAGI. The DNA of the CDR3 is TGTGCCAGCAGTTACTCTAGCAGGGCTGCCTACGAGCAGTACTTC. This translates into CASSYSSRAAYEQYF.

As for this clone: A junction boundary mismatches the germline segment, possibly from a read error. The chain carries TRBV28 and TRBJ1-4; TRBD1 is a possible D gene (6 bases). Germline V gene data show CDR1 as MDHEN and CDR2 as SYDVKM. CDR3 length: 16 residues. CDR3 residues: CASSLNPGRGGEKLLF. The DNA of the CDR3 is TGTGCCAGCAGTTTAAATCCGGGCAGGGGTGGTGAAAAACTGCTTTTT.

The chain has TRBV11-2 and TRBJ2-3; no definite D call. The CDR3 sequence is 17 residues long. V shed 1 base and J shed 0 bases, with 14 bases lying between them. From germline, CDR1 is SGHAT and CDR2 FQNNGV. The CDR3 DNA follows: TGTGCCAGCAGCTTAGGCTCTTCGTTTCGGAGCACAGATACGCAGTATTTT. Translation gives CASSLGSSFRSTDTQYF.

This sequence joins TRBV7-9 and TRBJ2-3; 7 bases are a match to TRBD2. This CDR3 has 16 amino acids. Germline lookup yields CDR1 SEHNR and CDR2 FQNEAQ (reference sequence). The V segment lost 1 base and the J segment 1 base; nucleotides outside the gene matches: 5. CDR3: CASSLGGAGGTDTQYF. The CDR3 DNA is TGTGCCAGCAGCTTAGGGGGCGCGGGGGGCACAGATACGCAGTATTTT.

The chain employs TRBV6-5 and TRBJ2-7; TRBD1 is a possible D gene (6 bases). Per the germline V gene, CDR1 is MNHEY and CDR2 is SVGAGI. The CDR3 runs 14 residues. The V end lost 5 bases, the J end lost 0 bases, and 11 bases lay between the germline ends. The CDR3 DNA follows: TGTGCCAGCAGTAGGGACACCCACTCCTACGAGCAGTACTTC. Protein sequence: CASSRDTHSYEQYF.

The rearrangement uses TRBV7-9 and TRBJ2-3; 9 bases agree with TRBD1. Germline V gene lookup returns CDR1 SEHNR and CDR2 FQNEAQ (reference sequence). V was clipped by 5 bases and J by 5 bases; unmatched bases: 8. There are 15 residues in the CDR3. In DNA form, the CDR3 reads TGTGCCAGCAGCCCAAGACAGGGGGTTGGAGATACGCAGTATTTT. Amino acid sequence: CASSPRQGVGDTQYF.

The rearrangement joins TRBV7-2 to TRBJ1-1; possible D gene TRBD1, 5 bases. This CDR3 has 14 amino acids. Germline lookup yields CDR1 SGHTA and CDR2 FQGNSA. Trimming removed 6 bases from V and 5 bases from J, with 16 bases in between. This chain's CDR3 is CASRRGGEGTEAFF. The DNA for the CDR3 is TGTGCCAGCAGGAGGGGCGGGGAAGGAACTGAAGCTTTCTTT.

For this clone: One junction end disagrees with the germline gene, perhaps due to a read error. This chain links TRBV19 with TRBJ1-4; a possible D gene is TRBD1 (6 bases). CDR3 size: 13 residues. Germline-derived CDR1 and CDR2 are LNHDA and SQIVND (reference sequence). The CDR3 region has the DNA TGTGCCAGTAGCAGGGGAGACGAGGAAAAACTGCTTTTT. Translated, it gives CASSRGDEEKLLF.

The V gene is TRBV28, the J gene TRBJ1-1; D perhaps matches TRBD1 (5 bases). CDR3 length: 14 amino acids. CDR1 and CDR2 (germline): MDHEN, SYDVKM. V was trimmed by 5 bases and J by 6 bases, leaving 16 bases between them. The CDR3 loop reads CASSVLDRGSEAFF. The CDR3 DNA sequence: TGTGCCAGCAGTGTCCTCGACAGAGGCTCTGAAGCTTTCTTT.

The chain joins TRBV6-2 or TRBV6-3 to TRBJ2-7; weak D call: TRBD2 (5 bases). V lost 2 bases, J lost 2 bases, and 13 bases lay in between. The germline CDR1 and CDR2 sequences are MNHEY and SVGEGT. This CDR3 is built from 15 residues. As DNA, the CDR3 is TGTGCCAGCAGTTACGTCTCCGGGATCCCCTACGAGCAGTACTTC. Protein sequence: CASSYVSGIPYEQYF.

The CDR3 DNA reads TGCGCCAGCGCCAGAGGGATAGCGGGAGAGAATGAGCAGTTCTTC. Translating it yields CASARGIAGENEQFF. The chain combines TRBV5-1 with TRBJ2-1; 9 bases line up with TRBD2. Losses at the gene ends were 7 bases for V and 7 bases for J; bases not matched to a gene: 12. The CDR3 covers 15 residues. CDR1 is SGHRS, CDR2 YFSETQ, per germline.

CDR3 sequence reads: CATQGTPAYEQYF. In nucleotides, the CDR3 is TGTGCCACCCAAGGGACTCCCGCCTACGAGCAGTACTTC. J is TRBJ2-7 and V is TRBV11-2; tentatively, D is TRBD2 (6 bases). The germline V gene has CDR1 SGHAT and CDR2 FQNNGV. This CDR3 spans 13 amino acids. The germline V and J ends were trimmed by 10 bases and 2 bases, with 15 bases remaining between them.

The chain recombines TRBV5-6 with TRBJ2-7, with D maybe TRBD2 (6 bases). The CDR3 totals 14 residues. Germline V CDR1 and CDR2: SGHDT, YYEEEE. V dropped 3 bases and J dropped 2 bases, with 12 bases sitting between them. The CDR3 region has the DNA TGTGCCAGCAGCTGGGGACTGGCAACCTACGAGCAGTACTTC. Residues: CASSWGLATYEQYF.

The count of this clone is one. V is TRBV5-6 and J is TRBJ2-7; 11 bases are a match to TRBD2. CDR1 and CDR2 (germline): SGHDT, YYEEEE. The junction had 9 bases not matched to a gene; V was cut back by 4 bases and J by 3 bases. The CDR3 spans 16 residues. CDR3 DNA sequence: TGTGCCAGCAGCATCGGACTAGCGGGTCTAGACTACGAGCAGTACTTC. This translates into CASSIGLAGLDYEQYF.

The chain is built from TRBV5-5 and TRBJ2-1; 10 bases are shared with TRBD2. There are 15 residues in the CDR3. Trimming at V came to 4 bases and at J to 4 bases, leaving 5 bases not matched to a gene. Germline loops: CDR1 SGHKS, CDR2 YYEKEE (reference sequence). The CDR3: CASSPGTSVYNEQFF. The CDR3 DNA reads TGTGCCAGCAGCCCCGGGACTAGCGTGTACAATGAGCAGTTCTTC.

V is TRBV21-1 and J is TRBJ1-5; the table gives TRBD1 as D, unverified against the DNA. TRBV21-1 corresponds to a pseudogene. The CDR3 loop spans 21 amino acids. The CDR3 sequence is CASSNLGTGVKAQKQNQPQHF. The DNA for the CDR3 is TGTGCCAGCAGCAACCTAGGAACAGGGGTGAAGGCACAAAAACAAAATCAGCCCCAGCATTTT.

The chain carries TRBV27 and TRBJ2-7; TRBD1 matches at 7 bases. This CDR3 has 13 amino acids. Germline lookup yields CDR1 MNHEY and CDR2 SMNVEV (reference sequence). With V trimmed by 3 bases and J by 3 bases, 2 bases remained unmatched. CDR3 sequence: CASSFNRGYEQYF. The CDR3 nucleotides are TGTGCCAGCAGTTTTAACAGGGGCTACGAGCAGTACTTC.

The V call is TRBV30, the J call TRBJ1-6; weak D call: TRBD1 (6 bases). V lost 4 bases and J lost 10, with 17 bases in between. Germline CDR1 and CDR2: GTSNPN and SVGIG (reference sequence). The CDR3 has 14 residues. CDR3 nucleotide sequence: TGTGCCTGGAATATAAGGCAGGGGATGTCACCCCTCCACTTT. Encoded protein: CAWNIRQGMSPLHF.

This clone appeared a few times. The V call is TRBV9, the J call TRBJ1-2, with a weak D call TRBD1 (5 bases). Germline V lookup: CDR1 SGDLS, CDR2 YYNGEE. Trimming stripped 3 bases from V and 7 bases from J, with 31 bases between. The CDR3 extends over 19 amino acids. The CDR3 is CASSGDTRDYLPSDGGYTF. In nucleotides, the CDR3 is TGTGCCAGCAGCGGTGATACCAGGGACTATCTCCCTTCGGACGGTGGCTACACCTTC.

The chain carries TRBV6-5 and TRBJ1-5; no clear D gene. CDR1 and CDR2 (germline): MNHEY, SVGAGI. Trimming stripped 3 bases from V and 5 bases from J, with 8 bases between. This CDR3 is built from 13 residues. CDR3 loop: CASSYAVHQPQHF. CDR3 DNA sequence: TGTGCCAGCAGTTATGCGGTCCATCAGCCCCAGCATTTT.

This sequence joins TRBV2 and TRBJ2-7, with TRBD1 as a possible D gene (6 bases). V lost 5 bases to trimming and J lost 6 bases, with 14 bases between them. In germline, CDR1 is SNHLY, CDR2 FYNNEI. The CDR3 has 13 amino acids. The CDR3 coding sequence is TGTGCCAGCAGTCTTTCAGGGGTTTCCGAGCAGTACTTC. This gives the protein CASSLSGVSEQYF.